The source of this T cell receptor (beta chain) is a study of blood T cell repertoires in COVID-19. Overall study context: The study drew acute and convalescent COVID-19 samples from the United States, Italy and Spain. T cells, B-cell-depleted T cells, or PBMCs provided the cDNA or gDNA that served as material.

Authors' analysis steps: For nucleated cells, counts were estimated from reference gene primer amplification. The assay was immunoSEQ multiplex PCR, and TCRdb's table has in-frame clones only and misses some. For V, J and clone size, that table is used; D and trimming come from the DNA. The table has tens of thousands of clones, 80% seen once. This clone was found once. Trimming left V 2 bases short and J 5 bases short, with 18 bases between. The CDR3 contains 16 residues. In germline, CDR1 is LGHDT, CDR2 YNNKEL (reference sequence). The chain joins TRBV3-1 (or the pseudogene TRBV3-2) to TRBJ1-1; maybe TRBD1 (6 bases). This clonotype was obtained from a woman in her 70s with acute or convalescent COVID-19. The specimen was peripheral blood. The CDR3 spells CASSQQGPNTETEAFF. The CDR3 bases are TGTGCCAGCAGCCAACAGGGGCCTAACACGGAGACTGAAGCTTTCTTT.